This T cell receptor beta chain was recovered during a study of blood T cell repertoires in COVID-19. Overall study: COVID-19 samples, acute and convalescent, were from the United States, Italy and Spain. The analysed material was cDNA or gDNA that came from T cells, B-cell-depleted T cells, or PBMCs.

Categorization into cohorts depended on clinical history that participants reported. In the original processing: The authors estimated nucleated cell counts from reference gene primer amplification. The table came from immunoSEQ multiplex PCR; TCRdb's copy has only in-frame clones and leaves some out. From that table come the V and J calls and clone size; the DNA was used to work out D and trimming. The sample contains under 300,000 clones, around 83% of which appear only once. The sequence was collected from a woman aged 45 to 65 who had been exposed to COVID-19. The sequencing input was PBMCs or T cells enriched from blood (not recorded which).

This CDR3 reads CASSPSGGFQETQYF. CDR3 DNA: TGTGCCAGCAGCCCTAGCGGGGGATTCCAAGAGACCCAGTACTTC. V usage is TRBV11-2 and J usage is TRBJ2-5, with TRBD2 matching over 10 bases. The CDR3 spans 15 residues. Germline loops: CDR1 SGHAT, CDR2 FQNNGV. J was trimmed by 1 base and V by 5 bases; bases with no gene match: 4.